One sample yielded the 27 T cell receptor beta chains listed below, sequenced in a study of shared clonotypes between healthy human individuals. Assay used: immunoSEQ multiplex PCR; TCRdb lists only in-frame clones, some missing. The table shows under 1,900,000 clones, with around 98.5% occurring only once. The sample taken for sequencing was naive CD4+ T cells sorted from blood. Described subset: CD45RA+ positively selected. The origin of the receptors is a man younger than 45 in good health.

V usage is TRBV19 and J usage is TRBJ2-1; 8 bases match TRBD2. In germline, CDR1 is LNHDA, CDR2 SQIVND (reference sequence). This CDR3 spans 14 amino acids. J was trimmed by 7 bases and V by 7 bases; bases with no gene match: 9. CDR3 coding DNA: TGTGCCAGTATGAGTCTAGCGGGCAGGAATGAGCAGTTCTTC. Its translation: CASMSLAGRNEQFF. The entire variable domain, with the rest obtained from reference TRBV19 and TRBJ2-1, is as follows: DGGITQSPKYLFRKEGQNVTLSCEQNLNHDAMYWYRQDPGQGLRLIYYSQIVNDFQKGDIAEGYSVSREKKESFPLTVTSAQKNPTAFYLCASMSLAGRNEQFFGPGTRLTVL.

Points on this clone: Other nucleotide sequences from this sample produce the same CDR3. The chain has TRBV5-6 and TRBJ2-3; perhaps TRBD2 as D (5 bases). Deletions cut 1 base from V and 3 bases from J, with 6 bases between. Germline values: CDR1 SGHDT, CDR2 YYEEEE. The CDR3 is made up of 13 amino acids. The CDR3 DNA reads TGTGCCAGCAGCTTGCGAGGGACAGATACGCAGTATTTT. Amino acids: CASSLRGTDTQYF.

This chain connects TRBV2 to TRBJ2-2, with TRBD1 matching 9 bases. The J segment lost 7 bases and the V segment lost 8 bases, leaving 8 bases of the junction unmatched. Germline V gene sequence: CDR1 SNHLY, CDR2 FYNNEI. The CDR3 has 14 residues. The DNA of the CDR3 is TGTGCCAGCTTGGACGGGACAGGGATCGGGGAGCTGTTTTTT. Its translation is CASLDGTGIGELFF. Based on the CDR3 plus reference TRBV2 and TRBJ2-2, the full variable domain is EPEVTQTPSHQVTQMGQEVILRCVPISNHLYFYWYRQILGQKVEFLVSFYNNEISEKSEIFDDQFSVERPDGSNFTLKIRSTKLEDSAMYFCASLDGTGIGELFFGEGSRLTVL.

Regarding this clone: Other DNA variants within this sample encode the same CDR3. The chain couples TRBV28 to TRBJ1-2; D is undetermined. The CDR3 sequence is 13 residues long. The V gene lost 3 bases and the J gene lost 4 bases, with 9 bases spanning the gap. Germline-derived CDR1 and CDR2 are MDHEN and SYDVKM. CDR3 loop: CASSLRGSYGYTF. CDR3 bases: TGTGCCAGCAGTTTGCGGGGTAGCTATGGCTACACCTTC.

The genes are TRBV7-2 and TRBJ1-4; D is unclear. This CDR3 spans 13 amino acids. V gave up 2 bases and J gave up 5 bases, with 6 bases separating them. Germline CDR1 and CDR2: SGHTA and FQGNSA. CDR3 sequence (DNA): TGTGCCAGCAGCTTAACGAGGAATGAAAAACTGTTTTTT. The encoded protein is CASSLTRNEKLFF.

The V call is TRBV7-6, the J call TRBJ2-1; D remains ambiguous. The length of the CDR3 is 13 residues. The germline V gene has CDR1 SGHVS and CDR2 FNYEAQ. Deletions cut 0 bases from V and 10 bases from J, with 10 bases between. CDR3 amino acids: CASSLAPPEEQFF. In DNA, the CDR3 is TGTGCCAGCAGCTTAGCGCCCCCAGAGGAGCAGTTCTTC.

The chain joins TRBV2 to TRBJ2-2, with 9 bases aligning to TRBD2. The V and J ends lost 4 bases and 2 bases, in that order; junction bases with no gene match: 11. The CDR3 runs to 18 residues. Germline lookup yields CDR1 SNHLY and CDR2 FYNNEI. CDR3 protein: CASSARSGLAGNTGELFF. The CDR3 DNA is TGTGCCAGCAGTGCCCGTTCAGGGCTAGCGGGAAACACCGGGGAGCTGTTTTTT.

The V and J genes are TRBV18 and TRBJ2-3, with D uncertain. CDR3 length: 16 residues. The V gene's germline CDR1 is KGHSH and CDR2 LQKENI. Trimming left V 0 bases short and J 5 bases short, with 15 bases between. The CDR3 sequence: CASSPPRSVPLDTQYF. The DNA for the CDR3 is TGTGCCAGCTCACCACCCCGCTCGGTGCCTTTAGATACGCAGTATTTT.

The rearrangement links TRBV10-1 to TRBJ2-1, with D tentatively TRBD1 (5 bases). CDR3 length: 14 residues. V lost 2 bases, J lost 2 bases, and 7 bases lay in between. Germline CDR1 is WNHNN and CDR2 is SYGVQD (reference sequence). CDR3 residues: CASSETGTYNEQFF. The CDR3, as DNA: TGCGCCAGCAGTGAGACAGGAACCTACAATGAGCAGTTCTTC.

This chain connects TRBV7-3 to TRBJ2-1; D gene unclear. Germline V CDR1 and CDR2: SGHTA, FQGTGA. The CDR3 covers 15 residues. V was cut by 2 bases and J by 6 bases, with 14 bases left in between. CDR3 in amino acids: CASSLSVSPLNEQFF. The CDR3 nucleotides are TGTGCCAGCAGCTTATCGGTTAGCCCTCTCAATGAGCAGTTCTTC.

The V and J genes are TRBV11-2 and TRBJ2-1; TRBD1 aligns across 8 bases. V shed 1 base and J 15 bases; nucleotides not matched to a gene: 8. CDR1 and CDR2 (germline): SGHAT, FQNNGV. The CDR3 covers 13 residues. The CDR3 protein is CASSLVGGQGTFF. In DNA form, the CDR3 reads TGTGCCAGCAGCTTAGTGGGTGGACAGGGTACGTTCTTC.

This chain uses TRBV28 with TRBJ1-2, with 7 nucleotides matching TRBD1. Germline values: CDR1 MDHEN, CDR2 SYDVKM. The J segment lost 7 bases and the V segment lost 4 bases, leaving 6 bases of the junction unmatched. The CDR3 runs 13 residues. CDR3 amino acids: CASSSYRGGGYTF. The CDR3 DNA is TGTGCCAGCAGTTCATACAGGGGCGGTGGCTACACCTTC.

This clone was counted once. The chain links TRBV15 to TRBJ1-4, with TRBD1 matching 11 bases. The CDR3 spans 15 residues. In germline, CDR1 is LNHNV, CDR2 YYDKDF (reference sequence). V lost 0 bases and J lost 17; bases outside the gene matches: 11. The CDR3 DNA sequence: TGTGCCACCAGCAGAGAGAAGGACAGGGGGCAAAAAAGTTTTTTT. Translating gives CATSREKDRGQKSFF.

The CDR3 protein is CASSPWGASSYNEQFF. Here the CDR3 DNA reads TGTGCCAGCAGCCCATGGGGGGCTAGCTCCTACAATGAGCAGTTCTTC. The chain is built from TRBV5-5 and TRBJ2-1, with D tentatively TRBD1 or TRBD2 (6 bases each). The CDR3 is 16 residues long. Germline V CDR1 and CDR2: SGHKS, YYEKEE (reference sequence). V was clipped by 4 bases and J by 0 bases, with 14 bases between them.

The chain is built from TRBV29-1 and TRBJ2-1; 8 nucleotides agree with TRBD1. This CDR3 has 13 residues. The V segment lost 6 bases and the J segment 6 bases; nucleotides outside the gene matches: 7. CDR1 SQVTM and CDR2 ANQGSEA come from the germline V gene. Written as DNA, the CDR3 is TGCAGCGTCTCGGACAGGGCCGGCAATGAGCAGTTCTTC. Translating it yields CSVSDRAGNEQFF.

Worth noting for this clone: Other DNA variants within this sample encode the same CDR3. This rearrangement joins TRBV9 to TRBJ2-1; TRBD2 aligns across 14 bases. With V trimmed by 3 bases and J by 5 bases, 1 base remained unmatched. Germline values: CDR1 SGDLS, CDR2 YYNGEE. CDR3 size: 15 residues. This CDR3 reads CASSAGLAGDNEQFF. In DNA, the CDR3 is TGTGCCAGCAGCGCGGGACTAGCGGGGGACAATGAGCAGTTCTTC.

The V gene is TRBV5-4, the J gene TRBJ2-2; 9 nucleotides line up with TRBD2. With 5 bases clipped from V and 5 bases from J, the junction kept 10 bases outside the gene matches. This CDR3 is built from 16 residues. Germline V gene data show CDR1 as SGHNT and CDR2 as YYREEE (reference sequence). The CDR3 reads CASSMGVAGATGELFF. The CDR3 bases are TGTGCCAGCAGTATGGGGGTAGCGGGAGCTACCGGGGAGCTGTTTTTT.

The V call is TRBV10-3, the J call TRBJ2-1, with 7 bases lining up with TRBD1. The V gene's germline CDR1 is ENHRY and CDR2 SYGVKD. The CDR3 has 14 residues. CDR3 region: CVAAADRGLDEQFF. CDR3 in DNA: TGTGTCGCTGCGGCGGATAGGGGGCTAGATGAGCAGTTCTTC.

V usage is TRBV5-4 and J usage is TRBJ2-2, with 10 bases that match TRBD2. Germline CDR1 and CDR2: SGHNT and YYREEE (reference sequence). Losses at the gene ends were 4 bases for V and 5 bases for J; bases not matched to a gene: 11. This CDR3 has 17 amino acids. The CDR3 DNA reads TGTGCCAGCAGCCACCCGGCTAGCGGGAGAGGGACCGGGGAGCTGTTTTTT. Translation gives CASSHPASGRGTGELFF.

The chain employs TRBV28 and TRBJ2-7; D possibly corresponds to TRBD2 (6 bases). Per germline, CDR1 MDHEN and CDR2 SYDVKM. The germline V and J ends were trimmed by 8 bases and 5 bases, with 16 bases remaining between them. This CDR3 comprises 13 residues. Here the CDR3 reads CASGAGHPDEQYF. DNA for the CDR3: TGTGCCAGCGGGGCGGGGCACCCGGACGAGCAGTACTTC.

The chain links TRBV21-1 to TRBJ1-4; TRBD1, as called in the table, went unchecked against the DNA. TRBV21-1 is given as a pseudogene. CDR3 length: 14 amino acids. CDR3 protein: CASSGWPRGEKLFF. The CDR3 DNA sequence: TGTGCCAGCAGCGGGTGGCCAAGGGGTGAAAAACTGTTTTTT.

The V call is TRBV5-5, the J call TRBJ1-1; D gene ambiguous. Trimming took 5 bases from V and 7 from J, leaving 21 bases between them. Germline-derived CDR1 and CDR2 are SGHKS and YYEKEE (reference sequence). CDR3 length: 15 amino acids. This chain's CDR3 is CASRLSRAPTGEAFF. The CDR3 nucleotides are TGTGCCAGCAGATTAAGCCGGGCCCCGACGGGTGAAGCTTTCTTT.

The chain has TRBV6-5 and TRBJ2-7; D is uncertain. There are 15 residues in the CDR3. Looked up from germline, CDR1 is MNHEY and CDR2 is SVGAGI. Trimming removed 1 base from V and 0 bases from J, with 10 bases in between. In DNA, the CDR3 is TGTGCCAGCAGTTACTTCTCCGTGAGCTCCTACGAGCAGTACTTC. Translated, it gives CASSYFSVSSYEQYF.

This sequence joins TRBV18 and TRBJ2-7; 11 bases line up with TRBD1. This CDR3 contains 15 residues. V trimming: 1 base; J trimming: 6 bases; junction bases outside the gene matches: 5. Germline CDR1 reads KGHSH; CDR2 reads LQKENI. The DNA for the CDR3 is TGTGCCAGCTCACCACGGACAGGGGGCTGGTCCGAGCAGTACTTC. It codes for CASSPRTGGWSEQYF.

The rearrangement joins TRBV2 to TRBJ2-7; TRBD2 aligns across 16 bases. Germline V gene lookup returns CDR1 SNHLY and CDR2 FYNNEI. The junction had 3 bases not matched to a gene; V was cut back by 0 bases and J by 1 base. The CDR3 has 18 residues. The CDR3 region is CASSEAGLAGGLSYEQYF. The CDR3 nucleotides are TGTGCCAGCAGTGAAGCGGGACTAGCGGGAGGGTTGTCCTACGAGCAGTACTTC.

The CDR3 nucleotides read TGTGCCAGCAGTACGACAGGGGAGTCAGAGACCCAGTACTTC. Encoded protein: CASSTTGESETQYF. The chain recombines TRBV28 with TRBJ2-5, with TRBD1 matching over 8 bases. The CDR3 is 14 amino acids. Looked up from germline, CDR1 is MDHEN and CDR2 is SYDVKM. The V segment lost 5 bases and the J segment 4 bases; nucleotides outside the gene matches: 6. The full variable domain, with the rest looked up from reference TRBV28 and TRBJ2-5, is DVKVTQSSRYLVKRTGEKVFLECVQDMDHENMFWYRQDPGLGLRLIYFSYDVKMKEKGDIPEGYSVSREKKERFSLILESASTNQTSMYLCASSTTGESETQYFGPGTRLLVL.

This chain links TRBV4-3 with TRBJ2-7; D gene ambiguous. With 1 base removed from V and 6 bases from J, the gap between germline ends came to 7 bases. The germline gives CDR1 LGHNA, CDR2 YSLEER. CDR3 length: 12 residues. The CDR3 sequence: CASSQGVGEQYF. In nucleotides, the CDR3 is TGCGCCAGCAGCCAAGGGGTGGGCGAGCAGTACTTC.